This TCR beta chain originates from a study of T cells in Graves' hyperthyroidism and ophthalmopathy (dated by TCRdb to about 2019). For the wider study: A discovery cohort of around 100 patients, roughly 40 with Graves' ophthalmopathy and 55 to 60 with stable Graves' hyperthyroidism, was used to find distinguishing TCR V-J signatures. For training and testing, the 100 or so patients in the discovery cohort were randomly divided in a 7:3 ratio. In over five Graves' hyperthyroidism patients, the study also compared T-cell repertoires from thyroid tissue with T-cell repertoires from blood. Prospective prediction of ophthalmopathy was tested in an independent validation cohort consisting of 18 to 20 hyperthyroidism patients and 15 or so patients who later progressed to ophthalmopathy. After blood sampling, hyperthyroidism patients were treated with methimazole at a starting dose of 30 mg daily, and ophthalmopathy patients were treated with high-dose intravenous methylprednisolone. According to the paper, TCR Vbeta CDR3 sequencing was carried out on around 140 peripheral blood samples, which came from under 50 ophthalmopathy, approximately 72 hyperthyroidism and roughly 17 progressor patients. The investigation overall reported the following: During validation, the model predicted progression to ophthalmopathy a median of roughly six months ahead of onset, with more than 60% sensitivity and 72% to 85% specificity. Ophthalmopathy was separated from stable hyperthyroidism by a 13 V-J signature model, with around 90% sensitivity and roughly 81% specificity obtained in cross-validation and 80%/75% obtained in testing. Most expanded thyroid clonotypes (frequency above 0.001) were also detected in blood, a finding suggesting that blood repertoires may reflect thyroid immune responses. No statistical method was used to fix the sample size in advance, and group allocation was not hidden from the investigators.

The TCR beta CDR3 regions were amplified from RNA transcripts. A first-round RT-PCR of the TCR CDR3 used the HTBI primer set with the Qiagen OneStep RT-PCR kit. The libraries were constructed in a second round of multiplex PCR and then size-selected and purified. The libraries were sequenced on an Illumina HiSeq2000 using paired-end 100 bp reads. The authors processed their data as follows. SOAPnuke was used to process the raw data, removing reads that contained adapters or uncalled bases, had a mean Phred below 15, or lacked an exact match to the constant primer or identifier. COPE v1.2.5 was used to merge the high-quality paired reads, and each unique nucleotide sequence was defined as a clonotype. MiTCR v1.1 was used to align clonotypes to the IMGT TRBV, TRBD and TRBJ reference segments. Only V-J combinations with frequency above 0.0001, covering approximately 99% of repertoires, were analysed. The TCS score was defined as F50 (clonal expansion) divided by E x V (chaos), with BLOSUM62-based TCRdist calculated between CDR3 peptides within each V-J. Welch's t-statistics and random forest reduced several hundred V-J features to roughly 13, which were used in a naive Bayes classifier (R e1071). The similarity between thyroid and blood repertoires was quantified using the Morisita-Horn index. TCRdb applied fastp at Q25 and MiXCR to the public reads, then kept only in-frame beta chains. Identical CDR3 protein sequences are pooled into one entry, listed with their most common genes and DNA. In this record, the V and J calls reflect TCRdb's handling and not the investigators' own analysis. This sample lists over 500,000 distinct CDR3 sequences; 46% were detected once. Around two fifths of the sample comes from the top ten.

Any patient with an uncontrolled infection, another autoimmune disease, pregnancy or lactation was excluded. Clinical symptoms, serum thyroxine and TRAb, thyroid ultrasound, and orbital computed tomography formed the basis for the diagnoses. Total RNA was extracted using Trizol reagent, and RNA quality was assessed on an Agilent 2100 Bioanalyzer. Notes on this clonotype: Its target antigen remains unknown. There are no base qualities to consult, and no much larger clone falls within one base.

Trimmed from V: 4 bases; trimmed from J: 7 bases; junction bases lacking a gene match: 5. The CDR1 and CDR2 encoded by the germline V gene (reference sequence) are SEHNR and FQNEAQ. The CDR3 measures 15 amino acids from cysteine to phenylalanine. Just the 45-base CDR3 DNA is kept, in frame starting at base 1. Input material: peripheral blood or thyroid tissue (not recorded which). This sequence uses TRBV7-9 and TRBJ1-5, with 12 bases in between that match TRBD1. The sequence came from an adult woman with Graves' disease, either hyperthyroidism or ophthalmopathy (not recorded which). The DNA reads TGTGCCAGCAGCTCTGACGGGACAGGGGGCCAGCCCCAGCATTTT. Translated, it reads CASSSDGTGGQPQHF.